The 5 T cell receptor beta chains listed next were all sequenced from one sample in a study of blood T cells in healthy people across ages. The authors ran a second PCR of roughly 6 to 12 cycles using a sample-barcoded 5' primer and a J-beta primer mix. TCRdb ran MiXCR on the 5' RACE reads and lists one entry per CDR3 protein. The sample lists around 1,800,000 distinct CDR3 sequences; approximately 39% were seen once. The sequenced material came from blood. Receptors were obtained from a human donor in good health.

On this clonotype: A read error may account for a junction end that differs from germline. The rearrangement links TRBV29-1 to TRBJ1-1, with no clear D. This CDR3 comprises 13 residues. From germline, CDR1 is SQVTM and CDR2 ANQGSEA. The CDR3 region is CSVLRGTNTGAFF. The CDR3 DNA is TGCAGCGTTCTTCGGGGAACGAACACTGGAGCTTTCTTT.

This clonotype was seen a handful of times. The J gene is TRBJ2-7, the V gene TRBV7-9; TRBD1 matches 8 bases. J was trimmed by 6 bases and V by 8 bases; bases with no gene match: 15. CDR1 and CDR2 from the germline V gene are SEHNR and FQNEAQ (reference sequence). The CDR3 contains 15 residues. CDR3: CASPPNQGAGGEQYF. CDR3 nucleotides: TGTGCCAGCCCCCCCAACCAGGGGGCTGGTGGCGAGCAGTACTTC.

This clonotype was recorded a few times. This chain joins TRBV20-1 and TRBJ2-1; a weak D match, TRBD1 (6 bases). Germline V gene data show CDR1 as DFQATT and CDR2 as SNEGSKA (reference sequence). The CDR3 has 13 amino acids. V lost 5 bases, J lost 9 bases, and 17 bases lay in between. The CDR3 DNA reads as TGCAGTGCTGAAGGGGGATTTGGAACTGAGCAGTTCTTC. It specifies CSAEGGFGTEQFF.

The gene calls are TRBV2 and TRBJ2-7, with D possibly being TRBD2 (6 bases). The V and J ends lost 11 bases and 3 bases respectively, with 20 bases between them. This CDR3 has 14 amino acids. Germline V gene lookup returns CDR1 SNHLY and CDR2 FYNNEI. The chain's CDR3 is CASQGAGTHYEQYF. CDR3 bases: TGTGCCTCCCAAGGGGCGGGGACCCACTACGAGCAGTACTTC.

This sequence joins TRBV12-3 or TRBV12-4 and TRBJ2-7; 11 nucleotides line up with TRBD2. The V segment lost 3 bases and the J segment 0 bases; nucleotides outside the gene matches: 10. The CDR3 loop spans 18 amino acids. The CDR3 coding sequence is TGTGCCAGCAGTTTCGGGCCTAGCGGGGGGTCCATCTCCTACGAGCAGTACTTC. Amino acids: CASSFGPSGGSISYEQYF.